This TCR beta chain originates from a study of blood T cell repertoires in COVID-19 (dated by TCRdb to 2018 to 2021). Regarding the study in general: Samples covering the acute and convalescent phases of COVID-19 were provided by collaborators in the United States, Italy and Spain. A freely available public database, intended as a resource for researchers studying the immune response to SARS-CoV-2, is where the repertoires were released. A de-identified subject ID, COVID-19 status, age in years and sex were almost always included in the sample metadata. The samples were drawn from two sources: the first 160 participants of the ongoing ImmuneRACE study, and about 1,300 subjects contributed by 6 global collaborators. Deeply sampled blood TCRbeta repertoires from subjects exposed to, actively infected with, or recovered from COVID-19 were included in the dataset. Where available, HLA class I and class II types were taken from metadata supplied by the sample provider and were not determined by assay-based typing. The prospective study material was composed of cDNA or gDNA derived from T cells, B-cell-depleted T cells, or PBMCs. The research as a whole found: The quantity of clinical and demographic metadata differed by source and by participant and was supplied without curation.

TCRbeta CDR3 regions were amplified from genomic DNA by means of the immunoSEQ Assay, a bias-controlled multiplex PCR. The authors processed their data as follows. The number of nucleated cells in each sample was estimated by amplification of reference gene primers within the assay. To quantify the absolute abundance of each unique TCRbeta CDR3 rearrangement, sequence reads were collapsed and filtered. For each sample, productive Simpson clonality was calculated by taking the square root of Simpson's diversity index across productive rearrangements. Drawn from immuneACCESS, this table holds only the in-frame rearrangements with V and J called that TCRdb kept. Clones are partly lost; checked studies trace under half to an unresolved V gene and leave the rest unexplained. V and J calls plus clone size are reproduced from that table; the DNA served to infer D and trimming. Recorded for this sample are under 300,000 clones; roughly 90% of them occurred a single time. 1.5% to 2% of the sample is held by the ten biggest clonotypes.

Participants in the prospective study were enrolled through a virtual design, were aged 18 to 89 years, and lived in about 25 United States geographic areas. In the prospective study, cohorts were assigned on the basis of participant-reported clinical history obtained from a screening survey and a study questionnaire. For ImmuneRACE Cohort 3, a participant was defined as recovered based on two consecutive negative NP/OP PCR tests, clearance by a healthcare professional, or resolution of symptoms. Each participant in the prospective study had whole blood, serum and a nasopharyngeal or oropharyngeal swab collected by mobile phlebotomists. Additional blood draws and questionnaires over an approximately two-month period could optionally be provided by prospective study participants. Before DNA extraction, blood samples from the prospective study were shipped at room temperature or frozen. As regards this clone: Its antigen remains unidentified. A read error may produce the germline difference seen at one junction end.

Sequencing was done on a sample of PBMCs or T cells enriched from blood (not recorded which). This clonotype was sampled from an older woman who had recovered from COVID-19.

The CDR3 reads CASNEDRGGTGNEQFF. The nucleotides are TGTGCCAGCAATGAAGACAGGGGCGGTACGGGTAATGAGCAGTTCTTC. The receptor chain draws on TRBV6-1 and TRBJ2-1; TRBD1 lines up with 8 middle nucleotides. Sequences MNHNS (CDR1) and SASEGT (CDR2) are obtained from the germline V gene. From its cysteine to its phenylalanine, the CDR3 spans 16 amino acids. Left in the record is the CDR3 DNA by itself, 48 bases read in frame from the first base.